The entry that follows covers one T cell receptor (beta chain) sequence. Its cognate antigen is unknown. Germline V CDR1 and CDR2: SGHAT, FQNNGV. Trimming shortened V by 1 base and J by 8 bases, and 9 bases separated the two germline ends. The CDR3 spans 13 residues. The method was immunoSEQ multiplex PCR; TCRdb's version includes in-frame clones alone and lacks a portion of them. This sample has some 100,000 clones, with about 93% found just once. This record belongs to a study of graft-versus-host responses after intestinal transplantation. The chain recombines TRBV11-2 with TRBJ2-1, with TRBD1 as a possible D gene (6 bases). The material sequenced was unstimulated CD8+ T cells sorted from spleen or lymph node cells, taken before intestinal transplant. The sequence was obtained from a human donor who received an intestinal transplant. CDR3 sequence (DNA): TGTGCCAGCAGCTTAGGGGGGCCTTATGAGCAGTTCTTC. This sequence encodes CASSLGGPYEQFF.